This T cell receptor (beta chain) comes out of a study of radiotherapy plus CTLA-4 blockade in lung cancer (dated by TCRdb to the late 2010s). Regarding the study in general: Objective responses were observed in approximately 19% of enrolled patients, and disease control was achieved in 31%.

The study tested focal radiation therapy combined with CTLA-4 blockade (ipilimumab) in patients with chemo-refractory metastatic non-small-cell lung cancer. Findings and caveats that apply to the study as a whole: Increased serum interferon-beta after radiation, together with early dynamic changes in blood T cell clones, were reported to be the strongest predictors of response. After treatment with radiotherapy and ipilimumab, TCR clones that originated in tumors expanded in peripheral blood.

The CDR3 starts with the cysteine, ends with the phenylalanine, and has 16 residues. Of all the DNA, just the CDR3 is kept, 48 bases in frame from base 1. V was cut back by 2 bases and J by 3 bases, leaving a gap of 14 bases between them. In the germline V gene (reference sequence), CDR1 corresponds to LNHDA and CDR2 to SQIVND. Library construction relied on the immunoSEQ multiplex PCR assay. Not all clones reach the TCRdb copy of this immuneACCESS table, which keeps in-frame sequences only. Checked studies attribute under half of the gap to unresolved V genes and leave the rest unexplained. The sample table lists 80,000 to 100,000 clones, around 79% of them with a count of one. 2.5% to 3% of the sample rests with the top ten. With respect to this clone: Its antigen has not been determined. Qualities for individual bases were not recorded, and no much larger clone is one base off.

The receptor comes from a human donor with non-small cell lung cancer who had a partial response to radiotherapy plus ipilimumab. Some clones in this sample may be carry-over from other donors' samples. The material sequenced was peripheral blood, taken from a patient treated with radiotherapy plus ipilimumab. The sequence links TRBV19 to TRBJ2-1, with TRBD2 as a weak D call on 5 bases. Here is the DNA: TGTGCCAGTAGTATACTTGGGAGCTGGGACTACAATGAGCAGTTCTTC. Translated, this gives CASSILGSWDYNEQFF.